This note documents a single T cell receptor beta chain sequence. The germline CDR1 and CDR2 sequences are SGHRS and YFSETQ. This CDR3 is 14 amino acids long. The V end lost 9 bases, the J end lost 4 bases, and 19 bases lay between the germline ends. The method was immunoSEQ multiplex PCR; TCRdb's version includes in-frame clones alone and lacks a portion of them. The sample holds roughly 99,000 clones, about 84% seen once. This record belongs to a study of graft-versus-host responses after intestinal transplantation. The rearrangement uses TRBV5-1 and TRBJ1-2; D might be TRBD1 (5 bases). The TCR was taken from a human patient who received an intestinal transplant, so some T cells may come from the graft donor. Here the sequenced sample was PBMCs, taken 255 days after intestinal transplant. The CDR3 bases are TGCGCCACCCTCCCAGACAGCCCGATCTATGGCTACACCTTC. The encoded protein is CATLPDSPIYGYTF.